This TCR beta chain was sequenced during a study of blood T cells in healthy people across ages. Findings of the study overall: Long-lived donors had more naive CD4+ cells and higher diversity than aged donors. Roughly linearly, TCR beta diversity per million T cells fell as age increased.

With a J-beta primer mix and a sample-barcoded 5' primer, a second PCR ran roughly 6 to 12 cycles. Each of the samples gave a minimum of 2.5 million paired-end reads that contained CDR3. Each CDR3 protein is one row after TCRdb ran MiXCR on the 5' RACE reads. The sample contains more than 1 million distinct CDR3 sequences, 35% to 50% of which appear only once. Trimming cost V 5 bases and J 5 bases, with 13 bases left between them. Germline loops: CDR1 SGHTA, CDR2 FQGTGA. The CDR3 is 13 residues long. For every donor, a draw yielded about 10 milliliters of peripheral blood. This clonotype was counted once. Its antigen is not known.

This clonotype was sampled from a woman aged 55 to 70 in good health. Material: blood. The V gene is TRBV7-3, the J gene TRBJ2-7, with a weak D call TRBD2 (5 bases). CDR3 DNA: TGTGCCAGCAGCCTCCGACGGGGTGACGAGCAGTACTTC. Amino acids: CASSLRRGDEQYF.